These 20 T cell receptor beta chains came from one sample sequenced in a study of siplizumab effects on memory and regulatory T cells. TCRdb keeps only in-frame clones here, not all; method: immunoSEQ multiplex PCR. The table shows around 99,000 clones, with about 90% occurring only once. Sequenced material: Tregs sorted from blood. These receptors all come from a human donor in good health.

The gene calls are TRBV5-1 and TRBJ1-3; a possible D gene is TRBD1 (6 bases). V was shortened by 4 bases and J by 3 bases, with 14 bases between the two germline ends. This CDR3 region has 15 residues. Germline CDR1 reads SGHRS; CDR2 reads YFSETQ. CDR3: CASSPTTGFGNTIYF. CDR3 DNA: TGCGCCAGCAGCCCAACCACAGGGTTTGGAAACACCATATATTTT.

A few counts support this clone. V is TRBV30 and J is TRBJ1-1, with unresolved D. With 2 bases removed from V and 1 base from J, the gap between germline ends came to 8 bases. The germline CDR1 and CDR2 sequences are GTSNPN and SVGIG (reference sequence). This CDR3 has 13 residues. As DNA, the CDR3 is TGTGCCTGGAGTCCGAATTCGAACACTGAAGCTTTCTTT. This encodes CAWSPNSNTEAFF. The entire variable domain, with the rest obtained from reference TRBV30 and TRBJ1-1, is as follows: SQTIHQWPATLVQPVGSPLSLECTVEGTSNPNLYWYRQAAGRGLQLLFYSVGIGQISSEVPQNLSASRPQDRQFILSSKKLLLSDSGFYLCAWSPNSNTEAFFGQGTRLTVV.

The J gene is TRBJ2-7, the V gene TRBV7-8; D is ambiguous. The CDR3 spans 15 residues. V gave up 2 bases and J gave up 1 base, with 12 bases separating them. Germline CDR1 and CDR2: SGHVS and FQNEAQ. This chain's CDR3 is CASSLTAGISYEQYF. DNA of the CDR3: TGTGCCAGCAGCTTAACGGCAGGAATATCCTACGAGCAGTACTTC.

The chain employs TRBV6-5 and TRBJ1-3; possible D gene TRBD1, 6 bases. This CDR3 region has 14 residues. V shed 10 bases and J shed 3 bases, with 16 bases lying between them. The germline V gene encodes CDR1 MNHEY and CDR2 SVGAGI. This CDR3 is CATREPGVGNTIYF. The CDR3 DNA sequence: TGTGCCACCCGTGAGCCAGGGGTTGGAAACACCATATATTTT.

The V gene is TRBV7-2, the J gene TRBJ1-1; possibly TRBD1 for D (6 bases). Trimming removed 4 bases at V and 1 base at J, with 10 bases between. The CDR3 has 14 residues. Germline V lookup: CDR1 SGHTA, CDR2 FQGNSA. CDR3 sequence reads: CASSWDTSNTEAFF. The CDR3 DNA reads as TGTGCCAGCAGCTGGGACACCTCGAACACTGAAGCTTTCTTT.

The V and J genes are TRBV6-6 and TRBJ2-7; 9 bases map to TRBD2. The CDR3 is made up of 15 amino acids. The ends lost 7 bases at V and 7 bases at J; junction bases unmatched: 14. CDR1 and CDR2 from the germline V gene are MNHNY and SVGAGI (reference sequence). CDR3 region: CASTVAGAPEREQYF. The CDR3 DNA reads TGTGCCAGCACGGTAGCGGGGGCCCCCGAAAGGGAGCAGTACTTC.

V usage is TRBV4-1 and J usage is TRBJ2-6, with D possibly TRBD1 on 6 matching bases. Trimming shortened V by 0 bases and J by 1 base, and 10 bases separated the two germline ends. The CDR3 is 17 amino acids. Germline V gene lookup returns CDR1 MGHRA and CDR2 YSYEKL. CDR3 in DNA: TGCGCCAGCAGCCAAGATCGAGGGGGATCTGGGGCCAACGTCCTGACTTTC. Amino acids: CASSQDRGGSGANVLTF.

V is TRBV9 and J is TRBJ2-7; D is unresolved. This CDR3 spans 13 amino acids. V lost 2 bases and J 2 bases, leaving 8 bases between the germline ends. Per germline, CDR1 SGDLS and CDR2 YYNGEE. CDR3 in amino acids: CASSVRPAYEQYF. The CDR3 coding sequence is TGTGCCAGCAGCGTCCGACCGGCCTACGAGCAGTACTTC.

This chain joins TRBV6-5 and TRBJ2-1, with D uncertain. Germline CDR1 MNHEY, CDR2 SVGAGI. Trimming took 6 bases from V and 2 from J, leaving 2 bases between them. This CDR3 comprises 11 residues. The CDR3 DNA reads TGTGCCAGCAGCGCCTACAATGAGCAGTTCTTC. Its protein is CASSAYNEQFF.

The chain couples TRBV19 to TRBJ1-5; D uncertain. V lost 6 bases and J 3 bases, leaving 9 bases between the germline ends. The CDR3 length is 13 residues. Germline lookup yields CDR1 LNHDA and CDR2 SQIVND (reference sequence). This CDR3 reads CASRGRLNQPQHF. The CDR3 DNA is TGTGCCAGTAGAGGACGGCTCAATCAGCCCCAGCATTTT.

This clone was observed once. V is TRBV5-6 and J is TRBJ2-5; 12 nucleotides align to TRBD2. V shed 3 bases and J 2 bases; nucleotides not matched to a gene: 2. The CDR3 spans 15 residues. The germline gives CDR1 SGHDT, CDR2 YYEEEE. In nucleotides, the CDR3 is TGTGCCAGCAGCTCTAGCGGGGGGGGACAAGAGACCCAGTACTTC. It yields the protein CASSSSGGGQETQYF.

This sequence joins TRBV10-3 and TRBJ2-7, with a weak D call TRBD1 (6 bases). Per the germline V gene, CDR1 is ENHRY and CDR2 is SYGVKD. The V and J ends lost 3 bases and 0 bases respectively, with 12 bases between them. This CDR3 comprises 15 residues. CDR3 protein: CAISDGRGTSYEQYF. In DNA, the CDR3 is TGTGCCATCAGTGACGGCAGGGGAACCTCCTACGAGCAGTACTTC.

V gene TRBV27 combines with J gene TRBJ2-3; no clear D gene. The CDR3 is made up of 13 amino acids. Trimming shortened V by 5 bases and J by 6 bases, and 12 bases separated the two germline ends. Germline loops: CDR1 MNHEY, CDR2 SMNVEV (reference sequence). CDR3: CASSPRAVDTQYF. The CDR3 DNA reads TGTGCCAGCAGTCCCCGGGCAGTCGATACGCAGTATTTT.

The rearrangement joins TRBV27 to TRBJ2-7; tentatively, D is TRBD1 (6 bases). The CDR3 extends over 15 amino acids. Germline assignment: CDR1 MNHEY and CDR2 SMNVEV (reference sequence). V shed 5 bases and J shed 3 bases, with 17 bases lying between them. CDR3 sequence reads: CASSTPREGGYEQYF. The CDR3 DNA reads TGTGCCAGCAGTACCCCCCGGGAAGGGGGCTACGAGCAGTACTTC.

The chain employs TRBV10-3 and TRBJ1-1; 8 bases line up with TRBD1. Looked up from germline, CDR1 is ENHRY and CDR2 is SYGVKD. The CDR3 runs to 14 residues. V trimming: 3 bases; J trimming: 5 bases; junction bases outside the gene matches: 5. CDR3: CAISEGTGGTEAFF. The CDR3, as DNA: TGTGCCATCAGTGAAGGGACAGGCGGGACTGAAGCTTTCTTT.

This clone was detected only once. V gene TRBV5-1 combines with J gene TRBJ2-3; D is perhaps TRBD1 (6 bases). The germline V gene encodes CDR1 SGHRS and CDR2 YFSETQ. Trimming removed 0 bases at V and 0 bases at J, with 11 bases between. This CDR3 is built from 16 residues. The CDR3 DNA follows: TGCGCCAGCAGCTTGGTGGGGACACCGAGCACAGATACGCAGTATTTT. Translating gives CASSLVGTPSTDTQYF.

This chain links TRBV7-9 with TRBJ2-5, with 10 bases matching TRBD2. Per the germline V gene, CDR1 is SEHNR and CDR2 is FQNEAQ (reference sequence). After removal of 5 bases from V and 4 bases from J, the junction contained 7 bases not matched to a gene. The CDR3 totals 15 residues. CDR3 amino acids: CASSPASGGRETQYF. The CDR3, as DNA: TGTGCCAGCAGCCCCGCTAGCGGGGGCCGAGAGACCCAGTACTTC.

This chain links TRBV13 with TRBJ2-7, with unresolved D. Germline CDR1 PRHDT, CDR2 FYEKMQ (reference sequence). The CDR3 is 13 amino acids. V was cut by 2 bases and J by 0 bases, with 5 bases left in between. The CDR3 region is CASSLTDSYEQYF. The CDR3 nucleotides are TGTGCCAGCAGCTTAACTGACTCCTACGAGCAGTACTTC. Drawing the rest from reference TRBV13 and TRBJ2-7, the complete variable domain is AAGVIQSPRHLIKEKRETATLKCYPIPRHDTVYWYQQGPGQDPQFLISFYEKMQSDKGSIPDRFSAQQFSDYHSELNMSSLELGDSALYFCASSLTDSYEQYFGPGTRLTVT.

This chain joins TRBV7-3 and TRBJ2-5; D gene ambiguous. The CDR3 is made up of 13 amino acids. CDR1 is SGHTA and CDR2 is FQGTGA in the germline V gene. V shed 4 bases and J shed 2 bases, with 8 bases lying between them. The CDR3 loop reads CASSSGPQETQYF. Written as DNA, the CDR3 is TGTGCCAGCAGCTCCGGGCCTCAAGAGACCCAGTACTTC.

This chain links TRBV2 with TRBJ1-2, with D perhaps matching TRBD1 (6 bases). V was shortened by 8 bases and J by 1 base, with 17 bases between the two germline ends. Per the germline V gene, CDR1 is SNHLY and CDR2 is FYNNEI. The CDR3 spans 15 residues. This CDR3 reads CASLTGLYFNYGYTF. CDR3 DNA: TGTGCCAGCTTGACAGGACTCTACTTTAACTATGGCTACACCTTC. Full variable domain (remainder filled in from reference TRBV2 and TRBJ1-2): EPEVTQTPSHQVTQMGQEVILRCVPISNHLYFYWYRQILGQKVEFLVSFYNNEISEKSEIFDDQFSVERPDGSNFTLKIRSTKLEDSAMYFCASLTGLYFNYGYTFGSGTRLTVV.